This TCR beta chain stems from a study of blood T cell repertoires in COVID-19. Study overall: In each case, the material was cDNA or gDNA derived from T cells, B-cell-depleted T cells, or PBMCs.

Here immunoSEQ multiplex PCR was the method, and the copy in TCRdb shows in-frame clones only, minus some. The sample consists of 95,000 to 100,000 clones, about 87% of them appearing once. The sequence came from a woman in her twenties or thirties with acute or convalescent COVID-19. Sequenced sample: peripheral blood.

CDR3 amino acids: CASSPGTASYEQYF. DNA of the CDR3: TGTGCCAGCTCCCCCGGGACAGCATCCTACGAGCAGTACTTC. The rearrangement uses TRBV18 and TRBJ2-7; 7 bases are shared with TRBD1. CDR3 size: 14 residues. V gave up 6 bases and J gave up 1 base; unmatched junction bases: 6. Germline V lookup: CDR1 KGHSH, CDR2 LQKENI.